This T cell receptor beta chain was sequenced for a study of T cells after posttransplantation cyclophosphamide. This clone was found a few times. CDR3 length: 14 residues. Deletions cut 8 bases from V and 0 bases from J, with 11 bases between. The germline CDR1 and CDR2 sequences are LNHDA and SQIVND (reference sequence). This table comes from immunoSEQ multiplex PCR, and its TCRdb copy is limited to in-frame clones, with some not included. The sample was found to contain 40,000 to 45,000 clones, and every one recurs. The material sequenced was PBMCs. The gene calls are TRBV19 and TRBJ1-5, with D uncertain. This TCR was sampled from a man aged 35 to 55 in good health, CMV-negative, and a related stem cell transplant donor. CDR3: CASLIQHSNQPQHF. CDR3 nucleotides: TGTGCCAGTCTTATACAGCATAGCAATCAGCCCCAGCATTTT.